The 14 T cell receptor beta chains in this list originate from one sample, sequenced in a study of blood T cell repertoires in COVID-19. The assay was immunoSEQ multiplex PCR, and TCRdb's table has in-frame clones only and misses some. The sample shows about 50,000 clones, roughly 84% of them seen only once. The sequenced material came from peripheral blood. The receptors derive from a human donor in a cohort sampled during active COVID-19.

The V gene is TRBV6-6, the J gene TRBJ1-1; D unclear. V was cut by 0 bases and J by 1 base, with 9 bases left in between. This CDR3 is 15 amino acids long. Germline CDR1 and CDR2: MNHNY and SVGAGI (reference sequence). Here the CDR3 DNA reads TGTGCCAGCAGTTACTCGGCCAGCGCGAACACTGAAGCTTTCTTT. It specifies CASSYSASANTEAFF.

The V and J genes are TRBV5-1 and TRBJ1-1; 10 bases line up with TRBD1. Looked up from germline, CDR1 is SGHRS and CDR2 is YFSETQ. Trimming cost V 5 bases and J 6 bases; bases outside gene matches: 7. The CDR3 runs to 14 residues. The CDR3: CASRDRGLFAEAFF. CDR3 coding DNA: TGCGCCAGCAGGGACAGGGGGTTGTTCGCTGAAGCTTTCTTT.

As for this clone: The sample holds other DNA sequences that translate to the same CDR3. The rearrangement links TRBV19 to TRBJ1-1, with 9 nucleotides matching TRBD1. The CDR3 has 14 residues. Germline values: CDR1 LNHDA, CDR2 SQIVND (reference sequence). The trim removed 5 bases at V and 5 bases at J, leaving 6 bases unmatched. The DNA for the CDR3 is TGTGCCAGTAGTCCACAGGGGGCGCGAACTGAAGCTTTCTTT. Amino acids: CASSPQGARTEAFF.

The V gene is TRBV7-9, the J gene TRBJ2-1; D perhaps matches TRBD1 (5 bases). This CDR3 comprises 15 residues. Germline V lookup: CDR1 SEHNR, CDR2 FQNEAQ (reference sequence). Between the trimmed V and J ends, which lost 1 base and 15 bases, there was a span of 22 bases. The CDR3 spells CASSLDQGGFMFRFF. The CDR3 DNA is TGTGCCAGCAGCTTAGACCAGGGTGGGTTTATGTTTAGGTTCTTC.

This clone has just a few counts. V gene TRBV28 combines with J gene TRBJ1-5; 7 bases map to TRBD1. J was trimmed by 7 bases and V by 2 bases; bases with no gene match: 2. CDR1 is MDHEN and CDR2 is SYDVKM in the germline V gene. The length of the CDR3 is 13 residues. Written as DNA, the CDR3 is TGTGCCAGCAGTTTACCGGGACAGCAGCCCCAGCATTTT. Translated, it gives CASSLPGQQPQHF.

Written as DNA, the CDR3 is TGCGCCAGCAGCCAAGGTCAGGGCAATGAAAAACTGTTTTTT. This gives the protein CASSQGQGNEKLFF. The chain uses TRBV4-3 and TRBJ1-4, with a tentative D call TRBD1 (5 bases). The CDR3 spans 14 residues. CDR1 LGHNA and CDR2 YSLEER come from the germline V gene. The V gene lost 1 base and the J gene lost 5 bases, with 8 bases spanning the gap.

With respect to this clone: Other DNA sequences in the sample encode the same CDR3. The chain carries TRBV10-3 and TRBJ2-7, with 8 bases identical to TRBD2. Losses at the gene ends were 10 bases for V and 0 bases for J; bases not matched to a gene: 5. This CDR3 contains 13 residues. From germline, CDR1 is ENHRY and CDR2 SYGVKD. Written as DNA, the CDR3 is TGTGCCACGGGAGGGGTCAGCTCCTACGAGCAGTACTTC. Its translation is CATGGVSSYEQYF.

In this sample, this clone turned up a few times. The V and J genes are TRBV4-2 and TRBJ1-2, with a possible D match to TRBD1 (5 bases). The germline V gene has CDR1 LGHNA and CDR2 YNFKEQ. This CDR3 is 15 amino acids long. V was pared by 0 bases and J by 7 bases, with 15 bases between. The CDR3 reads CASSQDKGDRRGYTF. The CDR3 DNA reads TGTGCCAGCAGCCAAGACAAAGGGGATAGACGTGGCTACACCTTC.

The CDR3 reads CASSFLSSGNQETQYF. The CDR3 region has the DNA TGTGCCAGTAGTTTCTTGTCCAGCGGGAACCAAGAGACCCAGTACTTC. This sequence joins TRBV19 and TRBJ2-5; 7 bases are shared with TRBD2. CDR1 is LNHDA and CDR2 is SQIVND in the germline V gene (reference sequence). V gave up 5 bases and J gave up 0 bases; unmatched junction bases: 9. This CDR3 has 16 amino acids.

The chain joins TRBV19 to TRBJ2-2, with 7 bases that match TRBD1. In germline, CDR1 is LNHDA, CDR2 SQIVND (reference sequence). Losses at the gene ends were 6 bases for V and 2 bases for J; bases not matched to a gene: 6. The CDR3 is 15 amino acids. The CDR3 sequence: CASRARDRNTGELFF. The CDR3 coding sequence is TGTGCCAGTAGAGCTAGGGACAGAAACACCGGGGAGCTGTTTTTT.

The rearrangement uses TRBV10-3 and TRBJ2-1; D may be TRBD2 (7 bases). CDR1 and CDR2 from the germline V gene are ENHRY and SYGVKD. The V end lost 3 bases, the J end lost 0 bases, and 15 bases lay between the germline ends. The CDR3 is 17 residues long. CDR3 sequence reads: CAISDPGRGSSYNEQFF. The DNA of the CDR3 is TGTGCCATCAGTGACCCGGGGAGGGGGAGCTCCTACAATGAGCAGTTCTTC.

The CDR3 sequence is CASSQASGLQTGIAFF. In DNA form, the CDR3 reads TGCGCCAGCAGCCAGGCTAGCGGACTACAAACAGGAATAGCTTTCTTT. V usage is TRBV4-1 and J usage is TRBJ1-1, with a weak D call TRBD1 (5 bases). Per the germline V gene, CDR1 is MGHRA and CDR2 is YSYEKL. The V end was cut by 3 bases, the J end by 10 bases, with 24 bases between. The CDR3 runs 16 residues.

V and J are TRBV3-1 (or the pseudogene TRBV3-2) and TRBJ2-7; 7 bases line up with TRBD2. After removal of 1 base from V and 3 bases from J, the junction contained 9 bases not matched to a gene. The CDR3 is 16 residues long. Germline lookup yields CDR1 LGHDT and CDR2 YNNKEL (reference sequence). CDR3 nucleotides: TGTGCCAGCAGCCAAGCTAGCGGACCTGATTACTACGAGCAGTACTTC. Translation gives CASSQASGPDYYEQYF.

This rearrangement joins TRBV6-2 or TRBV6-3 to TRBJ2-3; maybe TRBD2 (5 bases). Germline-derived CDR1 and CDR2 are MNHEY and SVGEGT. The CDR3 has 15 amino acids. V was shortened by 1 base and J by 0 bases, with 8 bases between the two germline ends. The CDR3 coding sequence is TGTGCCAGCAGTTACTGGTCGGGGAGCACAGATACGCAGTATTTT. It specifies CASSYWSGSTDTQYF.